This T cell receptor (beta chain) was identified in a study of T cell changes during pregnancy in multiple sclerosis. Here immunoSEQ multiplex PCR was the method, and the copy in TCRdb shows in-frame clones only, minus some. The table shows approximately 31,000 clones, with more than 90% occurring only once. The receptor was derived from a female donor in good health, enrolled as a control in a pregnancy study. The sequenced sample was CD4+ T cells from peripheral blood mononuclear cells, obtained in the second trimester of pregnancy.

The CDR3 nucleotides read TGTGCCAGCAGTTTATCGCTGGCAGGATTCTACGAGCAGTACTTC. It is translated as CASSLSLAGFYEQYF. This rearrangement joins TRBV27 to TRBJ2-7; D not resolved. The CDR3 runs 15 residues. Trimming cost V 0 bases and J 3 bases, with 12 bases left between them. Germline V gene sequence: CDR1 MNHEY, CDR2 SMNVEV (reference sequence).